This note documents a single TCR beta chain sequence. What it binds is unknown. The record originates from a study of post-analysis software for immune sequencing data. Study findings and constraints: Patients carried five TRBV segments more frequently than controls did, and TRBV5-6, TRBV5-1 and TRBV20-1 were among them. Clustering by F measure revealed strong co-clustering among samples prepared together in one batch.

This CDR3 region has 15 residues. CDR1 is DFQATT and CDR2 is SNEGSKA in the germline V gene (reference sequence). The V end lost 6 bases, the J end lost 0 bases, and 15 bases lay between the germline ends. Sequencing libraries made from TCR beta cDNA carried unique molecular identifiers. TCRdb processed the PCR reads anew with MiXCR; each CDR3 protein has one entry. The sample gives fewer than 850,000 distinct CDR3 sequences, 40% to 55% of which show up once; 4.9% is in the top ten. The chain recombines TRBV20-1 with TRBJ2-1; D may match TRBD1 or TRBD2 (7 bases each). The specimen was blood. The TCR comes from a girl aged 5 to 17 with multiple sclerosis. The CDR3 sequence is CSAQGGGSSYNEQFF. The CDR3 DNA reads TGCAGTGCCCAAGGGGGCGGGAGCTCCTACAATGAGCAGTTCTTC.